These T cell receptor beta chains were read from a single sample in a study of T cell repertoires in cytomegalovirus infection. Which antigens these TCRs recognize remains unknown. TCRdb called the reads again in MiXCR, with one record for every CDR3 protein. The sample lists roughly 110,000 distinct CDR3 sequences, over 9.5% occurring once. Sequenced input: PBMCs, sequenced either directly or after in vitro stimulation (not recorded which). The receptors originated from a human donor in good health (CMV status not recorded). Some clones in this sample may be carry-over from other donors' samples. Both conserved end residues are part of each CDR3. D genes are given only for firm matches. The listing skips clone size in some rows; elsewhere it reads once, few, many or a size class.

d_gene	v_gene	abundance	j_gene	CDR3nt	CDR3aa
TRBD1	TRBV7-2	many	TRBJ2-7	TGTGCCAGCAGCGGTGGGACAGGTTTTAGATACGAGCAGTACTTC	CASSGGTGFRYEQYF
NA	TRBV7-2	many	TRBJ2-1	TGTGCCAGCAGCTTAGCGTTAAGTTACTACAATGAGCAGTTCTTC	CASSLALSYYNEQFF
NA	TRBV12-3/TRBV12-4	few	TRBJ2-1	TGTGCCAGCAGTTTAGCATCAGGGATGAATGAGCAGTTCTTC	CASSLASGMNEQFF
NA	TRBV7-2	many	TRBJ2-5	TGTGCCAGCAGCTTAAGTCCGGGCCAAGAGACCCAGTACTTC	CASSLSPGQETQYF
NA	TRBV19	NA	TRBJ1-4	TGTGCCAGTACCGGACCGGCGGCTAATGAAAAACTGTTTTTT	CASTGPAANEKLFF
NA	TRBV18	once	TRBJ2-1	TGTGCCAGCTCACCCCCTAGCAGAGATGAGCAGTTCTTC	CASSPPSRDEQFF
TRBD2	TRBV19	NA	TRBJ2-1	TGTGCCAGTAGTATTCTGATCGGGAGGGCCGGAGTAAATGAGCAGTTCTTC	CASSILIGRAGVNEQFF
TRBD1	TRBV11-1	few	TRBJ1-5	TGTGCCAGCAGCGTAGGGACAGGTAGCAATCAGCCCCAGCATTTT	CASSVGTGSNQPQHF
NA	TRBV7-2	many	TRBJ2-7	TGTGCCAGCAGCCTAAACCTAGCGTCTCTCGGCTACGAGCAGTACTTC	CASSLNLASLGYEQYF
TRBD2	TRBV7-9	NA	TRBJ2-5	TGTGCCAGCAGCTTCTCTAGCGGGCGGAAAGAGACCCAGTACTTC	CASSFSSGRKETQYF
NA	TRBV7-2	many	TRBJ2-1	TGTGCCAGCAGCTTTGCTACAATGAGCGAGCAGTTCTTC	CASSFATMSEQFF
NA	TRBV4-1	few	TRBJ2-1	TGCGCCAGCAGCTCTTCACGGGACTACAATGAGCAGTTCTTC	CASSSSRDYNEQFF
TRBD1	TRBV4-3	many	TRBJ1-2	TGCGCCAGCAGCCAAGAGACAGGGCCCTATGGCTACACCTTC	CASSQETGPYGYTF
NA	TRBV6-6	NA	TRBJ2-1	TGTGCCAGCAGTCCGGGGGAGCGGGTATACAATGAGCAGTTCTTC	CASSPGERVYNEQFF
TRBD1	TRBV4-1	NA	TRBJ1-1	TGCGCCAGCAGCCAAGCTCGGGACAGGGGGACTGAAGCTTTCTTT	CASSQARDRGTEAFF